This T cell receptor (beta chain) was captured in a study of cytomegalovirus exposure and HLA in healthy donors. Study observations and caveats: The records held CMV serostatus as the only immune exposure information.

The PCR had 60 Vbeta and 13 Jbeta primers. In the authors' workflow: In a later analysis, roughly 11 million of approximately 86 million unique beta chains occurred in at least two donors. This table comes from immunoSEQ multiplex PCR, and its TCRdb copy is limited to in-frame clones, with some not included. From that table come the V and J calls and clone size; the DNA was used to work out D and trimming. The sample lists about 120,000 clones, over 65% seen once, with 3% to 4% in the top ten. With regard to this clone: The antigen is unknown.

V was shortened by 10 bases and J by 6 bases, with 19 bases between the two germline ends. This CDR3 region has 13 residues. Germline CDR1 is SGHTA and CDR2 is FQGNSA. The chain recombines TRBV7-2 with TRBJ2-7; possibly TRBD2 for D (5 bases). This TCR derives from a woman aged 25-40 years in good health and CMV-seropositive. The sample was PBMCs. DNA of the CDR3: TGTGCCACCGGTAGTACGAAAGGGAGCGAGCAGTACTTC. Its protein product is CATGSTKGSEQYF.